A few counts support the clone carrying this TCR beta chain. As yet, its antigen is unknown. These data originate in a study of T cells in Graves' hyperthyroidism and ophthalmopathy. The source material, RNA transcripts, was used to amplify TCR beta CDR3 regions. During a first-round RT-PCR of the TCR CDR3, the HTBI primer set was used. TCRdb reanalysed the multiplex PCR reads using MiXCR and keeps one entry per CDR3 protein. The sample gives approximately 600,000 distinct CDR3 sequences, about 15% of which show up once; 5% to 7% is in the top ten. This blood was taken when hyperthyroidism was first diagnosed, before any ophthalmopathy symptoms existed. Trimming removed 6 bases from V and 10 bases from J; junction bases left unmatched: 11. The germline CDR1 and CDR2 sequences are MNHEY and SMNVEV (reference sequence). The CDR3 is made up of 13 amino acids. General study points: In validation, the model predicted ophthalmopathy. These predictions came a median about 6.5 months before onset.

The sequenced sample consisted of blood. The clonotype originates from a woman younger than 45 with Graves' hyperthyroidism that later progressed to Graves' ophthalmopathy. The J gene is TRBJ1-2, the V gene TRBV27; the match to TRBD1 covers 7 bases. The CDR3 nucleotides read TGTGCCAGCAGCCTTGGGACAGCCTTCGACTACACCTTC. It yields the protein CASSLGTAFDYTF.